Below are 2 T cell receptor beta chains sequenced from a single sample in a study of blood T cell repertoires in COVID-19. Using immunoSEQ multiplex PCR, the repertoire was profiled, and TCRdb retains in-frame clones only, with some absent. The table includes around 200,000 clones, roughly 80% detected once. The specimen sequenced was peripheral blood. The origin of the receptors is a woman aged 70-85 years with COVID-19, enrolled during active disease.

The V gene is TRBV3-1 (or the pseudogene TRBV3-2), the J gene TRBJ1-2; D is possibly TRBD1 (6 bases). This CDR3 has 15 amino acids. Germline lookup yields CDR1 LGHDT and CDR2 YNNKEL (reference sequence). Trimming removed 4 bases at V and 4 bases at J, with 16 bases between. CDR3 residues: CASSLGIRGAYGYTF. Written as DNA, the CDR3 is TGTGCCAGCAGCCTTGGGATCAGGGGAGCCTATGGCTACACCTTC.

This clone was counted a few times. This chain uses TRBV19 with TRBJ2-2; tentative D call: TRBD1 (5 bases). The CDR3 totals 15 residues. Trimming pared 3 bases from V and 3 bases from J, leaving 11 bases between. Germline values: CDR1 LNHDA, CDR2 SQIVND (reference sequence). The chain's CDR3 is CASSISGADTGELFF. CDR3 nucleotide sequence: TGTGCCAGTAGTATCTCTGGGGCAGACACCGGGGAGCTGTTTTTT.